This T cell receptor beta chain derives from a study of shared clonotypes between healthy human individuals. Study background: A donor's plate count was three for CD4 naive and three for CD4 memory; CD8 naive had two and CD8 memory one. Broader study findings: About 5% was the fraction of naive CD4 clonotypes found shared across a few donors.

Naive CD8 cells comprised CD45RO-negative, CCR7-positively selected cells, excluding terminally differentiated effector memory CD45RA+ cells. Trimming stripped 6 bases from V and 2 bases from J, with 11 bases between. The CDR3 totals 13 residues. CDR1 is MNHEY and CDR2 is SMNVEV in the germline V gene (reference sequence). Profiled with immunoSEQ multiplex PCR; TCRdb holds only in-frame clones, not every one. The sample yields about 680,000 clones, around 92% seen once. About this clone: Its antigen is unknown.

The sequence was collected from a man younger than 45 in good health. The chain has TRBV27 and TRBJ2-7, with D perhaps TRBD2 (6 bases). What was sequenced was naive CD8+ T cells sorted from blood. This CDR3 is CASSGTGTYEQYF. CDR3 DNA sequence: TGTGCCAGCAGCGGGACTGGGACCTACGAGCAGTACTTC.